This T cell receptor beta chain was sequenced in a study of blood T cell repertoires in COVID-19. Study information: The origin of the acute and convalescent COVID-19 samples was the United States, Italy and Spain. Sources were T cells, B-cell-depleted T cells, or PBMCs; the material itself was cDNA or gDNA.

Germline trimming cut 2 bases from V and 6 bases from J; bases unmatched to any gene: 6. This CDR3 has 15 amino acids. Germline values: CDR1 ENHRY, CDR2 SYGVKD. Original processing methods: Amplification with reference gene primers provided the estimates of nucleated cell counts. The repertoire was sequenced with immunoSEQ multiplex PCR; TCRdb's copy has only in-frame clones and lacks some. V and J calls and clone size are those listed in that table; D and trimming were worked out from the DNA. The sample carries roughly 120,000 clones, approximately 85% recorded once. The source material was peripheral blood. The receptor was derived from a human donor in a cohort sampled during active COVID-19. J is TRBJ2-2 and V is TRBV10-3; the match to TRBD1 covers 7 bases. The CDR3 sequence is CAISERTGFAGELFF. For the CDR3, the DNA is TGTGCCATCAGTGAGAGGACAGGCTTCGCCGGGGAGCTGTTTTTT.